This T cell receptor beta chain is drawn from a study of blood T cell repertoires in COVID-19. Study details: Specimens from acute and convalescent COVID-19 originated in the United States, Italy and Spain. PBMCs, B-cell-depleted T cells, or T cells provided the cDNA or gDNA that made up the material.

The method was immunoSEQ multiplex PCR; TCRdb's version includes in-frame clones alone and lacks a portion of them. This sample carries some 300,000 clones, around 91% of them seen once, and the ten largest clones take around 0.97%. The CDR3 covers 14 residues. CDR1 MDHEN and CDR2 SYDVKM come from the germline V gene. Losses at the gene ends were 5 bases for V and 2 bases for J; bases not matched to a gene: 6. V gene TRBV28 combines with J gene TRBJ2-7; 7 bases map to TRBD1. This sequence originates from a woman aged 40 to 50 with COVID-19, enrolled during active disease. Sequenced material: peripheral blood. CDR3 loop: CASSPTTGTYEQYF. The CDR3 nucleotides are TGTGCCAGCAGTCCGACGACAGGGACCTACGAGCAGTACTTC.